Each of the 14 T cell receptor beta chains below was sequenced from the same sample in a study of shared clonotypes between healthy human individuals. CD45RO-negative CD8 cells positively selected for CCR7 made up the naive population, which excluded terminally differentiated effector memory CD45RA+ cells. TCRdb's table, derived via immunoSEQ multiplex PCR, lists solely in-frame clones and lacks some. The repertoire includes under 2,000,000 clones, about 95% of them detected once, and more than 0.9% sits in the top ten. Specimen: naive CD8+ T cells sorted from blood. The receptors were sampled from a man between 18 and 29 years old in good health.

The CDR3 DNA reads as TGTGCCAGCAGCTTTGATTTGACAGGATCCTACGAGCAGTACTTC. It encodes CASSFDLTGSYEQYF. This chain joins TRBV13 and TRBJ2-7, with a possible D match to TRBD1 (6 bases). CDR1 and CDR2 from the germline V gene are PRHDT and FYEKMQ (reference sequence). Trimming took off 3 bases at V and 1 base at J, with 13 bases between the two ends. The CDR3 covers 15 residues. The full variable domain, completed using reference TRBV13 and TRBJ2-7, is AAGVIQSPRHLIKEKRETATLKCYPIPRHDTVYWYQQGPGQDPQFLISFYEKMQSDKGSIPDRFSAQQFSDYHSELNMSSLELGDSALYFCASSFDLTGSYEQYFGPGTRLTVT.

The rearrangement links TRBV5-8 to TRBJ2-7; the D is unclear. Germline CDR1 SGHTS, CDR2 YDEGEE. V lost 2 bases and J 3 bases, leaving 9 bases between the germline ends. The CDR3 runs 13 residues. CDR3 coding DNA: TGTGCCAGCAGCTTTTACATGAGCTACGAGCAGTACTTC. Amino acid sequence: CASSFYMSYEQYF.

The genes are TRBV5-1 and TRBJ2-2; the match to TRBD2 covers 7 bases. The ends lost 3 bases at V and 7 bases at J; junction bases unmatched: 6. The CDR3 is 14 amino acids. CDR1 SGHRS and CDR2 YFSETQ come from the germline V gene. The CDR3 sequence is CASSSSGAGGELFF. CDR3 coding DNA: TGCGCCAGCAGCTCAAGCGGGGCTGGCGGGGAGCTGTTTTTT.

This chain links TRBV6-5 with TRBJ2-7; the D is unclear. This CDR3 is 10 amino acids long. Germline CDR1 reads MNHEY; CDR2 reads SVGAGI. With 8 bases removed from V and 3 bases from J, the gap between germline ends came to 5 bases. The CDR3 DNA is TGTGCCAGCGGCGTCTACGAGCAGTACTTC. This gives the protein CASGVYEQYF.

The CDR3 DNA reads as TGCGCCAGCAGCCAAGATACTAGCGGGGGCAATGAGCAGTTCTTC. Translated, it gives CASSQDTSGGNEQFF. The gene calls are TRBV4-1 and TRBJ2-1, with 11 bases matching TRBD2. The CDR3 is 15 amino acids. With V trimmed by 0 bases and J by 6 bases, 1 base remained unmatched. CDR1 is MGHRA and CDR2 is YSYEKL in the germline V gene.

The genes are TRBV28 and TRBJ2-7; 7 nucleotides agree with TRBD1. V shed 1 base and J 5 bases; nucleotides not matched to a gene: 14. CDR3 length equals 17 residues. The germline CDR1 and CDR2 sequences are MDHEN and SYDVKM. CDR3 sequence (DNA): TGTGCCAGCAGTTTATTCCCAATTGCCGACAGGGCCCACGAGCAGTACTTC. Its protein product is CASSLFPIADRAHEQYF.

The chain has TRBV10-2 and TRBJ2-7; 9 bases match TRBD1. Per the germline V gene, CDR1 is WSHSY and CDR2 is SAAADI. The V and J ends lost 4 bases and 4 bases, in that order; junction bases with no gene match: 8. The CDR3 spans 15 residues. Here the CDR3 DNA reads TGCGCCAGCAGTGGGGGGACAGGGCCCTCGTACGAGCAGTACTTC. As protein: CASSGGTGPSYEQYF.

J is TRBJ2-7 and V is TRBV19; D might be TRBD1 (8 bases). The germline V gene has CDR1 LNHDA and CDR2 SQIVND (reference sequence). This CDR3 contains 14 residues. V gave up 6 bases and J gave up 4 bases, with 16 bases separating them. The CDR3, as DNA: TGTGCCAGTAGCAACAGGGGGAGGGAGTACGAGCAGTACTTC. Encoded protein: CASSNRGREYEQYF.

This clone was counted once. The chain combines TRBV4-1 with TRBJ2-2, with 7 bases aligning to TRBD2. The germline CDR1 and CDR2 sequences are MGHRA and YSYEKL. J was trimmed by 6 bases and V by 0 bases; bases with no gene match: 4. The CDR3 runs to 15 residues. For the CDR3, the DNA is TGCGCCAGCAGCCAAGAAGGTCGGGGGGCCGGGGAGCTGTTTTTT. Amino acid sequence: CASSQEGRGAGELFF.

V usage is TRBV5-1 and J usage is TRBJ2-1, with 12 bases fitting TRBD2. CDR1 and CDR2 from the germline V gene are SGHRS and YFSETQ. J gave up 2 bases and V 0 bases, and 3 bases lay outside the gene matches. CDR3 length equals 17 residues. Written as DNA, the CDR3 is TGCGCCAGCAGCTTGGGACTAGCGGGAGACACCTACAATGAGCAGTTCTTC. Protein sequence: CASSLGLAGDTYNEQFF.

The V and J genes are TRBV6-5 and TRBJ2-7; TRBD1 agrees at 7 bases. This CDR3 contains 14 residues. Germline V gene lookup returns CDR1 MNHEY and CDR2 SVGAGI. V was pared by 4 bases and J by 1 base, with 4 bases of the junction left unmatched. The CDR3 sequence: CASSWDSRSYEQYF. The CDR3 bases are TGTGCCAGCAGTTGGGACAGCAGGTCCTACGAGCAGTACTTC.

This clone was recorded only once. This chain connects TRBV7-2 to TRBJ2-3; possible D gene TRBD1, 6 bases. The ends were cut back, 3 bases at V and 5 bases at J, with 6 bases in the middle. Germline CDR1 reads SGHTA; CDR2 reads FQGNSA. This CDR3 is 12 amino acids long. The CDR3 reads CASSFRGDTQYF. The CDR3 DNA sequence: TGTGCCAGCAGCTTCAGGGGAGATACGCAGTATTTT.

Points on this clone: This CDR3 is also generated by other DNA sequences in the sample. This chain joins TRBV13 and TRBJ2-7; no clear D gene. Germline assignment: CDR1 PRHDT and CDR2 FYEKMQ (reference sequence). V was pared by 5 bases and J by 1 base, with 6 bases between. The CDR3 contains 12 residues. CDR3 sequence (DNA): TGTGCCAGCAGCCCGGGTTCCTACGAGCAGTACTTC. It yields the protein CASSPGSYEQYF.

The sample holds a few counts of this clone. The rearrangement joins TRBV19 to TRBJ1-5, with D hard to call. The germline V and J ends were trimmed by 5 bases and 4 bases, with 12 bases remaining between them. This CDR3 contains 14 residues. Germline V gene lookup returns CDR1 LNHDA and CDR2 SQIVND (reference sequence). The CDR3 loop reads CASSFVGGNQPQHF. CDR3 sequence (DNA): TGTGCCAGTAGTTTCGTGGGCGGGAATCAGCCCCAGCATTTT.